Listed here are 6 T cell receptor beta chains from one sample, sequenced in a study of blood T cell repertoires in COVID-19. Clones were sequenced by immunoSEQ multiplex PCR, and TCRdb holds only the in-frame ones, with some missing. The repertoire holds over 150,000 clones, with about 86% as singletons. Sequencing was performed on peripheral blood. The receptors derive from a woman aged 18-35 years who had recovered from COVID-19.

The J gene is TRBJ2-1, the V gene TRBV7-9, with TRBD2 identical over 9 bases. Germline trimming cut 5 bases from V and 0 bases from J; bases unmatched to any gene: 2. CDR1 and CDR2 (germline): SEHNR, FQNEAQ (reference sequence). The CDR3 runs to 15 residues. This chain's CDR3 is CASSQLAGSYNEQFF. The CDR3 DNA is TGTGCCAGCAGCCAACTAGCGGGCTCCTACAATGAGCAGTTCTTC.

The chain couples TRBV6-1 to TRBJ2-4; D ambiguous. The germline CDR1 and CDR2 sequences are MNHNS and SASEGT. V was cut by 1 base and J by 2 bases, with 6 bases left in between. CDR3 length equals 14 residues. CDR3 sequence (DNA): TGTGCCAGCAGTGAAGGGGCCCCCAAAAACATTCAGTACTTC. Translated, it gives CASSEGAPKNIQYF.

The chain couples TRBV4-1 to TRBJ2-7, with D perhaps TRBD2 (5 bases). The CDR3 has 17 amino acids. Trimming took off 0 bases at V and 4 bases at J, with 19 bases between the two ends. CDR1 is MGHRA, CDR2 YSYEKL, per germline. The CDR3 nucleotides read TGCGCCAGCAGCCAAGAGAGGAGCCATATTTCGGGATACGAGCAGTACTTC. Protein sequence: CASSQERSHISGYEQYF.

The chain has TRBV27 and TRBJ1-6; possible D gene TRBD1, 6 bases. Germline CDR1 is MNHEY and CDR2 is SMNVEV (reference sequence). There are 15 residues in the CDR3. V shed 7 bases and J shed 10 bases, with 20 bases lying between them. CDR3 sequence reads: CASTTWGQRGSPLHF. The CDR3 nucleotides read TGTGCCAGCACCACCTGGGGGCAGCGCGGGTCACCCCTCCACTTT.

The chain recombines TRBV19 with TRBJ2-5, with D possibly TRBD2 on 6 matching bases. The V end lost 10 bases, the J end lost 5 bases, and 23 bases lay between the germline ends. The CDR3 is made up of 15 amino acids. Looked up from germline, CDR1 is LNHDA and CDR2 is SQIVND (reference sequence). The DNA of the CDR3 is TGTGCCACCCGGAGGGTTCCCGGGAGCGGCGAGACCCAGTACTTC. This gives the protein CATRRVPGSGETQYF.

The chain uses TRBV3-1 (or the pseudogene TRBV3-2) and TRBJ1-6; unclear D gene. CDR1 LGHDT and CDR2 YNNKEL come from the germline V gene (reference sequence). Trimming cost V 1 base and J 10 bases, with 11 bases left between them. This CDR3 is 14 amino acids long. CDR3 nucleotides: TGTGCCAGCAGCCAAGTTGACACCCAGTCACCCCTCCACTTT. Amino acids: CASSQVDTQSPLHF.